The 28 T cell receptor beta chains in this list originate from one sample, sequenced in a study of HIV-infected children after antiretroviral therapy interruption (dated by TCRdb to the late 2010s). Receptors were amplified or captured by 3' RACE. The sample was run on an Illumina MiSeq. To correct PCR amplification bias, TCR libraries were generated from RNA with a 3' RACE protocol that used unique molecular identifiers. TCRdb trimmed the raw reads at Q25, called clones with MiXCR and kept productive beta chains. CDR3 protein sequences are deduplicated, and each keeps its most common genes and DNA. Across this sample there are approximately 89,000 distinct CDR3 sequences, with 6.9% seen only once. Roughly 1.1% of the sample is taken by the ten largest. Per the publication, the treatment or condition label means: PENTA 11 planned treatment interruption arm or continuous ART arm. The input for sequencing was CD45RA+ CD4+ T cells from PBMCs, pooled from several time points, taken from a donor given antiretroviral therapy, either interrupted or continuous. According to the study, the label for this sample's cell subset or site signals: naive CD4+ CD45RA+ CD45RO- T cells. All receptors come from a pool of human donors with HIV.

This clonotype showed up many times. The genes are TRBV29-1 and TRBJ2-7; D gene ambiguous. The CDR3 totals 12 residues. Germline V CDR1 and CDR2: SQVTM, ANQGSEA. V dropped 4 bases and J dropped 6 bases, with 13 bases sitting between them. The CDR3 here is CSVVNQPSEQYF. The CDR3 region has the DNA TGCAGCGTTGTAAATCAGCCGAGCGAGCAGTACTTC.

J is TRBJ1-2 and V is TRBV9; 11 positions agree with TRBD1. V shed 4 bases and J 0 bases; nucleotides not matched to a gene: 11. This CDR3 has 18 residues. Germline CDR1 and CDR2: SGDLS and YYNGEE. The CDR3: CASSISGTGGSANYGYTF. CDR3 sequence (DNA): TGTGCCAGCAGCATTTCCGGGACAGGGGGATCAGCTAACTATGGCTACACCTTC.

This clonotype was detected a few times. The rearrangement links TRBV3-1 to TRBJ1-4; D is uncertain. This CDR3 is built from 12 residues. CDR1 is LGHDT and CDR2 is YNNKEL in the germline V gene (reference sequence). Trimming took off 4 bases at V and 8 bases at J, with 8 bases between the two ends. The CDR3 DNA follows: TGTGCCAGCAGCCCCAATCGAGAAAAACTGTTTTTT. It is translated as CASSPNREKLFF. Using reference TRBV3-1 and TRBJ1-4 for the parts outside the CDR3, the full variable domain is DTAVSQTPKYLVTQMGNDKSIKCEQNLGHDTMYWYKQDSKKFLKIMFSYNNKELIINETVPNRFSPKSPDKAHLNLHINSLELGDSAVYFCASSPNREKLFFGSGTQLSVL.

This clonotype showed up many times. The rearrangement joins TRBV4-2 to TRBJ2-5; the match to TRBD1 covers 9 bases. The germline gives CDR1 LGHNA, CDR2 YNFKEQ. The CDR3 has 16 amino acids. The V gene end was trimmed by 0 bases and the J gene end by 2 bases; junction bases not matched to a gene: 4. CDR3 sequence: CASSQEGQGSQETQYF. As DNA, the CDR3 is TGTGCCAGCAGCCAAGAAGGACAGGGGAGTCAAGAGACCCAGTACTTC.

This clonotype was recorded at least ten times. V is TRBV2 and J is TRBJ1-1; 9 bases match TRBD1. Trimming cost V 5 bases and J 1 base; bases outside gene matches: 2. The CDR3 sequence is 14 residues long. Germline loops: CDR1 SNHLY, CDR2 FYNNEI. The CDR3 loop reads CASSQDRGNTEAFF. The CDR3 region has the DNA TGTGCCAGCAGTCAGGACAGGGGGAACACTGAAGCTTTCTTT.

This clonotype was seen ten or more times. V gene TRBV6-5 combines with J gene TRBJ2-2; 9 nucleotides line up with TRBD1. The V and J ends lost 0 bases and 6 bases, in that order; junction bases with no gene match: 5. The V gene's germline CDR1 is MNHEY and CDR2 SVGAGI. The CDR3 spans 16 residues. DNA for the CDR3: TGTGCCAGCAGTTACTCTGGGACAGGGAGGTCCGGGGAGCTGTTTTTT. Translation gives CASSYSGTGRSGELFF.

The gene calls are TRBV12-3 or TRBV12-4 and TRBJ1-3; D not certain. There are 14 residues in the CDR3. Trimming removed 2 bases from V and 0 bases from J, with 5 bases in between. CDR3 amino acids: CASSLWSSGNTIYF. For the CDR3, the DNA is TGTGCCAGCAGTTTATGGTCCTCTGGAAACACCATATATTTT.

The J gene is TRBJ1-3, the V gene TRBV5-1; TRBD1 is a possible D gene (5 bases). Germline loops: CDR1 SGHRS, CDR2 YFSETQ. V lost 0 bases to trimming and J lost 0 bases, with 7 bases between them. This CDR3 is built from 15 residues. The CDR3 nucleotides read TGCGCCAGCAGCTTGGATGGGGGCTCTGGAAACACCATATATTTT. Residues: CASSLDGGSGNTIYF.

This clonotype appeared many times. In nucleotides, the CDR3 is TGTGCCAGCAGCCAACGGGGACTTTCGAACACTGAAGCTTTCTTT. The encoded protein is CASSQRGLSNTEAFF. This sequence joins TRBV3-1 and TRBJ1-1; possible D gene TRBD1, 5 bases. This CDR3 comprises 15 residues. CDR1 is LGHDT and CDR2 is YNNKEL in the germline V gene (reference sequence). Trimming shortened V by 2 bases and J by 1 base, and 11 bases separated the two germline ends.

The chain employs TRBV5-1 and TRBJ1-1, with 12 bases identical to TRBD1. CDR3 length: 14 amino acids. V lost 4 bases, J lost 5 bases, and 3 bases stayed unmatched. From germline, CDR1 is SGHRS and CDR2 YFSETQ. CDR3 in amino acids: CASSTGQGATEAFF. The CDR3 region has the DNA TGCGCCAGCAGCACGGGACAGGGGGCGACTGAAGCTTTCTTT. Together with reference TRBV5-1 and TRBJ1-1, the CDR3 gives the full variable domain: KAGVTQTPRYLIKTRGQQVTLSCSPISGHRSVSWYQQTPGQGLQFLFEYFSETQRNKGNFPGRFSGRQFSNSRSEMNVSTLELGDSALYLCASSTGQGATEAFFGQGTRLTVV.

There are many counts of this clonotype. The chain joins TRBV12-3 or TRBV12-4 to TRBJ1-2; D perhaps matches TRBD1 (6 bases). The CDR3 extends over 15 amino acids. V lost 1 base and J lost 7, with 16 bases in between. Here the CDR3 reads CASSLGAGVVGGYTF. For the CDR3, the DNA is TGTGCCAGCAGTTTAGGGGCAGGGGTGGTCGGTGGCTACACCTTC.

This clonotype was observed many times. This chain joins TRBV24-1 and TRBJ2-3; 8 nucleotides align to TRBD2. J gave up 4 bases and V 3 bases, and 5 bases lay outside the gene matches. Germline CDR1 and CDR2: KGHDR and SFDVKD. The CDR3 is 15 amino acids. The CDR3 nucleotides are TGTGCCACCAGTGATCCGGGACTAGTGGCAGATACGCAGTATTTT. Encoded protein: CATSDPGLVADTQYF.

The genes are TRBV18 and TRBJ2-7; 9 bases agree with TRBD1. This CDR3 is 17 amino acids long. Trimming cost V 0 bases and J 0 bases; bases outside gene matches: 6. Germline V gene lookup returns CDR1 KGHSH and CDR2 LQKENI. The CDR3: CASSPPIGQGSSYEQYF. In nucleotides, the CDR3 is TGTGCCAGCTCACCACCCATCGGACAGGGGAGCTCCTACGAGCAGTACTTC.

This clonotype was detected ten times or more. This chain connects TRBV5-1 to TRBJ2-3, with TRBD1 as a possible D gene (5 bases). This CDR3 contains 14 residues. V was trimmed by 0 bases and J by 5 bases, leaving 10 bases between them. Germline CDR1 is SGHRS and CDR2 is YFSETQ. CDR3: CASSLEQGGDTQYF. CDR3 coding DNA: TGCGCCAGCAGCTTGGAGCAGGGCGGAGATACGCAGTATTTT.

This clonotype was counted ten times or more. V usage is TRBV6-1 and J usage is TRBJ2-5; perhaps TRBD2 as D (5 bases). V lost 4 bases, J lost 5 bases, and 17 bases lay in between. This CDR3 is 15 amino acids long. Per germline, CDR1 MNHNS and CDR2 SASEGT. CDR3 DNA sequence: TGTGCCAGCAGTGTTACACAAACCCCGGGGGAGACCCAGTACTTC. Its translation is CASSVTQTPGETQYF.

This clonotype was picked up many times. The J gene is TRBJ1-5, the V gene TRBV10-3; D not certain. CDR3 size: 13 residues. Germline loops: CDR1 ENHRY, CDR2 SYGVKD. V was shortened by 6 bases and J by 4 bases, with 10 bases between the two germline ends. The CDR3 reads CAISVQENQPQHF. The CDR3 DNA reads as TGTGCCATCAGCGTTCAAGAGAATCAGCCCCAGCATTTT.

This clonotype was picked up many times. The chain has TRBV3-1 and TRBJ2-3, with 9 nucleotides matching TRBD1. J gave up 3 bases and V 3 bases, and 10 bases lay outside the gene matches. CDR3 length: 17 amino acids. Germline V gives CDR1 LGHDT, CDR2 YNNKEL (reference sequence). The CDR3 reads CASSHTPGQGATDTQYF. CDR3 DNA: TGTGCCAGCAGCCACACCCCGGGACAGGGAGCTACAGATACGCAGTATTTT.

This clonotype was counted ten times or more. The chain carries TRBV30 and TRBJ2-3, with TRBD1 matching over 9 bases. Germline CDR1 GTSNPN, CDR2 SVGIG (reference sequence). The CDR3 length is 17 residues. Trimming at V came to 0 bases and at J to 3 bases, leaving 10 bases not matched to a gene. This CDR3 reads CAWSVRKTGGLTDTQYF. The CDR3 DNA is TGTGCCTGGAGTGTTCGGAAGACAGGGGGGTTGACAGATACGCAGTATTTT.

This clonotype was counted at least ten times. This chain connects TRBV7-2 to TRBJ1-5, with D hard to call. V was shortened by 0 bases and J by 7 bases, with 4 bases between the two germline ends. CDR1 is SGHTA, CDR2 FQGNSA, per germline. This CDR3 comprises 12 residues. This chain's CDR3 is CASSLAGQPQHF. Written as DNA, the CDR3 is TGTGCCAGCAGCTTAGCGGGGCAGCCCCAGCATTTT.

This clonotype was seen ten or more times. The rearrangement uses TRBV12-3 or TRBV12-4 and TRBJ2-2; maybe TRBD1 (6 bases). Trimming removed 6 bases from V and 2 bases from J, with 19 bases in between. The CDR3 covers 17 residues. This chain's CDR3 is CASSRTDPGLNTGELFF. The CDR3 coding sequence is TGTGCCAGCAGCCGGACAGACCCGGGCCTAAACACCGGGGAGCTGTTTTTT.

V gene TRBV10-2 combines with J gene TRBJ1-2; 10 positions agree with TRBD1. This CDR3 is built from 16 residues. Looked up from germline, CDR1 is WSHSY and CDR2 is SAAADI. V shed 2 bases and J 8 bases; nucleotides not matched to a gene: 11. Written as DNA, the CDR3 is TGCGCCAGCAGTGAGCAAGGTGGGACAGGGGAAGGAGGCTACACCTTC. Protein sequence: CASSEQGGTGEGGYTF.

This clonotype turned up a few times. The chain combines TRBV6-6 with TRBJ2-2; D remains ambiguous. Deletions cut 6 bases from V and 4 bases from J, with 12 bases between. The CDR3 spans 14 residues. The germline V gene encodes CDR1 MNHNY and CDR2 SVGAGI (reference sequence). CDR3 in DNA: TGTGCCAGCAGCCGGTTATCGGGCACCGGGGAGCTGTTTTTT. This gives the protein CASSRLSGTGELFF.

This clonotype was recorded at least ten times. The gene calls are TRBV10-3 and TRBJ2-2, with TRBD2 matching over 7 bases. V lost 3 bases to trimming and J lost 5 bases; unmatched junction nucleotides: 3. Germline V gene lookup returns CDR1 ENHRY and CDR2 SYGVKD. CDR3 length: 14 residues. The CDR3 loop is CAISDREGTGELFF. For the CDR3, the DNA is TGTGCCATCAGTGACAGGGAGGGTACCGGGGAGCTGTTTTTT.

The sample holds many counts of this clonotype. The CDR3 loop is CASSLSGVLNEQFF. As DNA, the CDR3 is TGTGCCAGCAGCTTAAGTGGCGTTTTGAATGAGCAGTTCTTC. The chain has TRBV11-2 and TRBJ2-1; no firm D call. Between the trimmed V and J ends, which lost 2 bases and 7 bases, there was a span of 12 bases. Germline CDR1 and CDR2: SGHAT and FQNNGV. CDR3 length equals 14 residues. Full variable domain (outside the CDR3, taken from reference TRBV11-2 and TRBJ2-1): EAGVAQSPRYKIIEKRQSVAFWCNPISGHATLYWYQQILGQGPKLLIQFQNNGVVDDSQLPKDRFSAERLKGVDSTLKIQPAKLEDSAVYLCASSLSGVLNEQFFGPGTRLTVL.

This chain joins TRBV7-9 and TRBJ1-2; no clear D. The CDR3 is made up of 14 amino acids. Germline V lookup: CDR1 SEHNR, CDR2 FQNEAQ (reference sequence). Trimming cost V 1 base and J 6 bases, with 12 bases left between them. For the CDR3, the DNA is TGTGCCAGCAGCTTAGGCCCGTTGGTGGATGGCTACACCTTC. Protein product: CASSLGPLVDGYTF. Full variable domain (outside the CDR3, taken from reference TRBV7-9 and TRBJ1-2): DTGVSQNPRHKITKRGQNVTFRCDPISEHNRLYWYRQTLGQGPEFLTYFQNEAQLEKSRLLSDRFSAERPKGSFSTLEIQRTEQGDSAMYLCASSLGPLVDGYTFGSGTRLTVV.

The chain recombines TRBV10-2 with TRBJ2-3; tentatively, D is TRBD2 (5 bases). Germline V CDR1 and CDR2: WSHSY, SAAADI. The length of the CDR3 is 16 residues. V dropped 8 bases and J dropped 1 base, with 19 bases sitting between them. The CDR3 DNA follows: TGCGCCAGCTCCCCCCCGCGGGCCGTCGGCACAGATACGCAGTATTTT. This gives the protein CASSPPRAVGTDTQYF.

The rearrangement uses TRBV29-1 and TRBJ1-2; unclear D gene. Trimming cost V 3 bases and J 1 base, with 0 bases left between them. The CDR3 is 10 amino acids. Germline V gene sequence: CDR1 SQVTM, CDR2 ANQGSEA. CDR3 protein: CSVDNYGYTF. In nucleotides, the CDR3 is TGCAGCGTTGATAACTATGGCTACACCTTC.

The table lists this clonotype with many counts. The chain is built from TRBV4-1 and TRBJ2-1; 15 bases line up with TRBD2. J was trimmed by 5 bases and V by 4 bases; bases with no gene match: 9. There are 18 residues in the CDR3. The germline V gene has CDR1 MGHRA and CDR2 YSYEKL. The CDR3 here is CASSRPGLAGGTNNEQFF. CDR3 coding DNA: TGCGCCAGCAGCCGGCCTGGACTAGCGGGAGGGACTAACAATGAGCAGTTCTTC.